The text below deals with one TCR beta chain. Germline-derived CDR1 and CDR2 are SGHTA and FQGNSA. V lost 5 bases, J lost 0 bases, and 15 bases lay in between. The CDR3 totals 16 residues. Original processing notes: Amplifying reference gene primers gave estimates of nucleated cell counts. Only in-frame clones appear in the TCRdb table, and some are missing; sequencing was by immunoSEQ multiplex PCR. The DNA gave D and trimming, while V, J and clone size come from that table. This table has around 69,000 clones, approximately 81% appearing once. The data stem from a study of blood T cell repertoires in COVID-19. Across the study: Acute and convalescent COVID-19 specimens originated in the United States, Italy and Spain. The cDNA or gDNA used as material had been derived from T cells, B-cell-depleted T cells, or PBMCs.

The chain uses TRBV7-2 and TRBJ2-3; D gene ambiguous. The specimen sequenced was peripheral blood. This clonotype originated in a man aged 50 to 59 with active COVID-19. The CDR3 here is CASSPSYGRSTDTQYF. The CDR3 DNA reads TGTGCCAGCAGCCCTTCCTATGGGCGTAGCACAGATACGCAGTATTTT.